Listed here are 13 T cell receptor beta chains from one sample, sequenced in a study of T cells after yellow fever vaccination. TCRdb used MiXCR to reprocess the 5' RACE reads, holding one entry per CDR3 protein. The sample has a few hundred thousand distinct CDR3 sequences, 3.5% to 4.5% seen once; the top ten hold approximately 19%. Sample: PBMCs, taken 15 days after the yellow fever booster vaccination. These receptors all come from a man aged 18 to 35 who received the YFV17D yellow fever vaccine.

This clonotype appeared many times. The CDR3 loop reads CASSTSGGADEQFF. In nucleotides, the CDR3 is TGTGCCAGCAGCACTAGCGGGGGGGCAGATGAGCAGTTCTTC. V gene TRBV9 combines with J gene TRBJ2-1; 13 positions agree with TRBD2. Per the germline V gene, CDR1 is SGDLS and CDR2 is YYNGEE. This CDR3 spans 14 amino acids. With 4 bases clipped from V and 8 bases from J, the junction kept 3 bases outside the gene matches. The whole variable domain, remainder taken from reference TRBV9 and TRBJ2-1, is DSGVTQTPKHLITATGQRVTLRCSPRSGDLSVYWYQQSLDQGLQFLIQYYNGEERAKGNILERFSAQQFPDLHSELNLSSLELGDSALYFCASSTSGGADEQFFGPGTRLTVL.

The V call is TRBV19, the J call TRBJ2-2; 7 bases map to TRBD2. The CDR3 runs 13 residues. With 4 bases clipped from V and 7 bases from J, the junction kept 3 bases outside the gene matches. Per the germline V gene, CDR1 is LNHDA and CDR2 is SQIVND (reference sequence). The CDR3 is CASSRGGLGELFF. Written as DNA, the CDR3 is TGTGCCAGTAGTAGGGGGGGTCTCGGGGAGCTGTTTTTT.

This clonotype was detected many times. This rearrangement joins TRBV7-2 to TRBJ2-3; no definite D call. Trimming removed 2 bases from V and 6 bases from J, with 9 bases in between. This CDR3 region has 13 residues. Germline V gene data show CDR1 as SGHTA and CDR2 as FQGNSA. CDR3 nucleotides: TGTGCCAGCAGCTTAAATTCGGGTGATACGCAGTATTTT. Translating gives CASSLNSGDTQYF.

This clonotype was seen repeatedly, ten times or more. V is TRBV7-9 and J is TRBJ2-1, with a possible D match to TRBD1 (6 bases). This CDR3 has 13 amino acids. Germline V gives CDR1 SEHNR, CDR2 FQNEAQ (reference sequence). Trimming removed 2 bases at V and 8 bases at J, with 10 bases between. CDR3 sequence (DNA): TGTGCCAGCAGCTTACAGGGGACGGATGAGCAGTTCTTC. It encodes CASSLQGTDEQFF.

This sequence joins TRBV19 and TRBJ1-6; D is uncertain. Trimming pared 5 bases from V and 7 bases from J, leaving 9 bases between. From germline, CDR1 is LNHDA and CDR2 SQIVND (reference sequence). The CDR3 is 13 residues long. The CDR3 is CASSLTENSPLHF. The CDR3 nucleotides are TGTGCCAGTAGTCTCACGGAGAATTCACCCCTCCACTTT.

Ten or more counts support this clonotype. CDR3 amino acids: CSAGTSGDSDTQYF. The CDR3 region has the DNA TGCAGTGCTGGGACTAGCGGGGATTCAGATACGCAGTATTTT. V usage is TRBV20-1 and J usage is TRBJ2-3, with 13 nucleotides matching TRBD2. This CDR3 spans 14 amino acids. Germline CDR1 and CDR2: DFQATT and SNEGSKA (reference sequence). The V and J ends lost 5 bases and 4 bases, in that order; junction bases with no gene match: 3.

This clonotype has at least ten counts. V gene TRBV15 combines with J gene TRBJ2-3; 8 bases agree with TRBD2. Germline V CDR1 and CDR2: LNHNV, YYDKDF (reference sequence). After removal of 5 bases from V and 1 base from J, the junction contained 8 bases not matched to a gene. The CDR3 is 16 amino acids. The CDR3 bases are TGTGCCACCAGCCGGGAGGGCGGGGCTCGCACAGATACGCAGTATTTT. Translated, it gives CATSREGGARTDTQYF.

Ten or more counts support this clonotype. This sequence joins TRBV5-1 and TRBJ2-7; D not certain. V dropped 0 bases and J dropped 4 bases, with 11 bases sitting between them. Per germline, CDR1 SGHRS and CDR2 YFSETQ. CDR3 length equals 14 residues. CDR3: CASSLASGAYEQYV. The CDR3 nucleotides are TGCGCCAGCAGCTTGGCATCTGGTGCTTACGAGCAGTACGTC.

The genes are TRBV6-1 and TRBJ2-7, with 9 bases matching TRBD1. The CDR3 is 13 amino acids. Losses at the gene ends were 3 bases for V and 5 bases for J; bases not matched to a gene: 2. Per germline, CDR1 MNHNS and CDR2 SASEGT. CDR3 region: CASSEGQGNEQYV. In DNA form, the CDR3 reads TGTGCCAGCAGTGAGGGACAGGGAAACGAGCAGTACGTC.

This sequence joins TRBV4-1 and TRBJ1-4; no firm D call. V lost 4 bases and J 8 bases, leaving 17 bases between the germline ends. Per the germline V gene, CDR1 is MGHRA and CDR2 is YSYEKL. The CDR3 totals 15 residues. The CDR3 spells CASSPLGGDREKLFF. The CDR3, as DNA: TGCGCCAGCAGCCCCTTAGGCGGTGATAGGGAAAAACTGTTTTTT.

This clonotype was detected ten times or more. The chain uses TRBV29-1 and TRBJ1-5; the D gene is possibly TRBD1 (5 bases). Trimming shortened V by 4 bases and J by 1 base, and 11 bases separated the two germline ends. CDR1 and CDR2 from the germline V gene are SQVTM and ANQGSEA. The CDR3 is made up of 14 amino acids. CDR3 loop: CSVGVGHSNQPQHF. CDR3 coding DNA: TGCAGCGTTGGGGTAGGACACAGCAATCAGCCCCAGCATTTT. The full variable domain, its missing parts supplied by reference TRBV29-1 and TRBJ1-5, is SAVISQKPSRDICQRGTSLTIQCQVDSQVTMMFWYRQQPGQSLTLIATANQGSEATYESGFVIDKFPISRPNLTFSTLTVSNMSPEDSSIYLCSVGVGHSNQPQHFGDGTRLSIL.

This chain connects TRBV2 to TRBJ2-5; 12 bases map to TRBD2. The germline CDR1 and CDR2 sequences are SNHLY and FYNNEI. The CDR3 totals 16 residues. V shed 7 bases and J 2 bases; nucleotides not matched to a gene: 8. The CDR3 region is CASIPTSGGFQETQYF. The CDR3 DNA reads as TGTGCCAGCATACCGACTAGCGGGGGTTTTCAAGAGACCCAGTACTTC.

This chain joins TRBV7-2 and TRBJ2-3, with 9 bases matching TRBD1. The CDR3 is 15 amino acids. Germline CDR1 and CDR2: SGHTA and FQGNSA. V shed 8 bases and J 6 bases; nucleotides not matched to a gene: 12. In DNA, the CDR3 is TGTGCCAGCCTAGGCCGGACAGGGGTCTTCGATACGCAGTATTTT. Protein: CASLGRTGVFDTQYF. The whole variable domain, filled in from reference TRBV7-2 and TRBJ2-3, reads GAGVSQSPSNKVTEKGKDVELRCDPISGHTALYWYRQSLGQGLEFLIYFQGNSAPDKSGLPSDRFSAERTGGSVSTLTIQRTQQEDSAVYLCASLGRTGVFDTQYFGPGTRLTVL.